This T cell receptor (beta chain) was found in a study of T-cell reconstitution after alpha-beta-depleted transplantation in children. The TCRbeta library was prepared with unique molecular identifiers. TCRdb re-called the PCR reads with MiXCR, one entry per CDR3 protein. Of 65,000 to 70,000 distinct CDR3 sequences detected, roughly 4.4% appear once; the ten largest clones hold about 20%. This clonotype was counted ten times or more. CDR3 length: 14 residues. The germline V gene has CDR1 SGHTA and CDR2 FQGNSA. V gave up 6 bases and J gave up 3 bases; unmatched junction bases: 3. The TCR originated in a boy younger than two who had a stem cell transplant for acute myeloid leukemia, so the T cells may come from the graft donor. Sequencing used PBMCs, mostly from graft donor cells, obtained 180 days after TCRalphabeta/CD19-depleted stem cell transplant. The chain links TRBV7-2 to TRBJ2-3; the match to TRBD1 covers 10 bases. CDR3 DNA: TGTGCCAGCAGGCGACAGGGGGCAACAGATACGCAGTATTTT. The encoded protein is CASRRQGATDTQYF.